This T cell receptor beta chain was captured in a study of cytomegalovirus exposure and HLA in healthy donors. This clone occurred many times. Produced via immunoSEQ multiplex PCR; TCRdb's table is partial and in-frame only. The data hold more than 250,000 clones, with 86% observed a single time. The sequenced sample consisted of PBMCs. The sequence was collected from a woman aged 18-29 years in good health and CMV-seronegative.

CDR3 DNA sequence: TGCAGCGTACTCAGGACTAGTCAAGAGACCCAGTACTTC. This encodes CSVLRTSQETQYF. This chain joins TRBV29-1 and TRBJ2-5, with 7 bases identical to TRBD2. Germline CDR1 is SQVTM and CDR2 is ANQGSEA. This CDR3 has 13 amino acids. With 6 bases clipped from V and 2 bases from J, the junction kept 6 bases outside the gene matches.